What follows describes a single TCR beta chain. Its specificity is unknown. PCR was performed using 60 Vbeta and 13 Jbeta primers. Assay: immunoSEQ multiplex PCR; the TCRdb copy retains only in-frame clones and omits some. The profile shows some 110,000 clones, 70% to 80% of them singletons. This entry belongs to a study of cytomegalovirus exposure and HLA in healthy donors. Points from the study as a whole: V- and J-gene trimming in TCR beta was tied to a missense DCLRE1C variant by an analysis performed later.

The CDR3 covers 15 residues. Trimming stripped 1 base from V and 6 bases from J, with 14 bases between. The germline gives CDR1 SGHVS, CDR2 FNYEAQ. The source is a woman in her forties or fifties in good health and CMV-seropositive. Sequencing was carried out using PBMCs. The chain employs TRBV7-6 and TRBJ2-3; D unclear. CDR3 sequence (DNA): TGTGCCAGCAGCTTAGACGCCACCCCCCGGGATACGCAGTATTTT. This translates into CASSLDATPRDTQYF.